The sample holds many counts of the clone carrying this TCR beta chain. Antigen: not known. The germline V gene encodes CDR1 SGHRS and CDR2 YFSETQ. The CDR3 totals 17 residues. The V and J ends lost 7 bases and 0 bases respectively, with 17 bases between them. The data stem from a study of T-cell reconstitution after alpha-beta-depleted transplantation in children. Unique molecular identifiers were used in preparing the TCRbeta library. TCRdb reprocessed the PCR reads via MiXCR and lists one record per CDR3 protein. The sample records about 830,000 distinct CDR3 sequences, 15% to 20% being singletons. Study-wide results and caveats: T-cell numbers and diversity one year post-transplant derived largely from freshly generated T cells.

The sequence derives from a male patient aged 10-17 years who had a stem cell transplant for acute lymphoblastic leukemia, so the T cells may come from the graft donor. This chain connects TRBV5-1 to TRBJ1-6; TRBD1 might be the D (5 bases). Source: PBMCs, mostly from graft donor cells, taken 360 days after TCRalphabeta/CD19-depleted stem cell transplant. The CDR3 is CASRGTEGSSYNSPLHF. CDR3 DNA: TGCGCCAGCCGGGGGACGGAAGGGAGCTCCTATAATTCACCCCTCCACTTT. The entire variable domain, with the rest obtained from reference TRBV5-1 and TRBJ1-6, is as follows: KAGVTQTPRYLIKTRGQQVTLSCSPISGHRSVSWYQQTPGQGLQFLFEYFSETQRNKGNFPGRFSGRQFSNSRSEMNVSTLELGDSALYLCASRGTEGSSYNSPLHFGNGTRLTVT.